This TCR beta chain stems from a study of blood T cells in healthy people across ages. Study-level results: Expanded clonotype shifts may have been confounded, as the donors had an unknown CMV status.

Alongside a J-beta primer mix, a sample-barcoded 5' primer served in a second PCR lasting 7 to 11 cycles. TCRdb redid the calling of the 5' RACE reads with MiXCR, one entry per CDR3 protein. The sample lists roughly 1,100,000 distinct CDR3 sequences; approximately 25% were seen once. Germline CDR1 DFQATT, CDR2 SNEGSKA (reference sequence). Unmatched junction bases numbered 4, after V lost 5 bases and J lost 4 bases. This CDR3 is 13 amino acids long. A remark on this clonotype: Its antigen is unidentified.

The sample was also linked to a second study, of T cells of mothers and their children.

The sequenced sample was blood. The clonotype comes from a girl between 2 and 10 years old in good health. V gene TRBV20-1 combines with J gene TRBJ2-1; 8 nucleotides align to TRBD2. In DNA form, the CDR3 reads TGCAGTGCTCCGCGGGAGGAATACAATGAGCAGTTCTTC. Its protein is CSAPREEYNEQFF.